This TCR delta chain was recorded in a study of gamma-delta T cells after stem cell transplantation. TCRdb reprocessed the RT-PCR reads using CATT. The table includes thousands of delta-chain clones, roughly 15% detected once. The CDR3 totals 21 residues. The germline gives CDR1 TSWWSYY, CDR2 QGS. The J segment lost 1 base and the V segment lost 4 bases, leaving 23 bases of the junction unmatched. This clone was seen a few times. Sequenced: gamma-delta T cells. The clonotype originates from a human donor. It is not recorded whose cells these are; they may come from a transplant donor. The chain employs TRDV1 and TRDJ1, with TRDD3 identical over 8 bases. In DNA, the CDR3 is TGTGCTCTTGGGGCCTCCGCCGGGCTGGGGGAGTGGGGGACCCGCACCGATAAACTCATCTTT. Protein sequence: CALGASAGLGEWGTRTDKLIF.